A single sample gave rise to the 22 T cell receptor beta chains below, sequenced in a study of blood T cell repertoires in COVID-19. The method was immunoSEQ multiplex PCR; TCRdb's version includes in-frame clones alone and lacks a portion of them. Seen here are tens of thousands of clones, about 80% observed once, and the top ten hold about 12%. The material sequenced was peripheral blood. The receptor source for this set is a human donor in a cohort sampled during active COVID-19.

This clone was seen only once. The V and J genes are TRBV27 and TRBJ1-5; TRBD1 might be the D (6 bases). V lost 5 bases, J lost 5 bases, and 19 bases lay in between. Germline assignment: CDR1 MNHEY and CDR2 SMNVEV (reference sequence). CDR3 length: 16 residues. The CDR3 bases are TGTGCCAGCAGTGGCTCCCCCACAGGGAGTCATCAGCCCCAGCATTTT. Translation: CASSGSPTGSHQPQHF.

This chain links TRBV11-3 with TRBJ2-1, with a weak D call TRBD1 (5 bases). V lost 5 bases and J lost 4, with 12 bases in between. Germline CDR1 reads SGHNT; CDR2 reads YENEEA. This CDR3 is built from 14 residues. CDR3 sequence: CASSPRTPYNEQFF. CDR3 nucleotide sequence: TGTGCCAGCAGCCCCCGGACACCATACAATGAGCAGTTCTTC.

The genes are TRBV9 and TRBJ2-2; D not certain. The V and J ends lost 3 bases and 0 bases respectively, with 9 bases between them. CDR3 size: 15 residues. The germline V gene has CDR1 SGDLS and CDR2 YYNGEE. DNA for the CDR3: TGTGCCAGCAGCGCGTCCGAGTCGAACACCGGGGAGCTGTTTTTT. It translates to CASSASESNTGELFF.

J is TRBJ2-7 and V is TRBV5-5, with 11 bases that match TRBD2. The CDR3 spans 15 residues. Germline lookup yields CDR1 SGHKS and CDR2 YYEKEE (reference sequence). V was pared by 5 bases and J by 3 bases, with 7 bases of the junction left unmatched. CDR3 loop: CASSPRLAGNYEQYV. The CDR3 DNA is TGTGCCAGCAGTCCTCGACTAGCGGGGAACTACGAGCAGTACGTC.

The chain combines TRBV27 with TRBJ2-1; no firm D call. Deletions cut 2 bases from V and 3 bases from J, with 11 bases between. The CDR3 is 15 residues long. Germline lookup yields CDR1 MNHEY and CDR2 SMNVEV (reference sequence). The DNA for the CDR3 is TGTGCCAGCAGTTTAAAAGCGCAAGACTACAATGAGCAGTTCTTC. Its protein product is CASSLKAQDYNEQFF.

The chain uses TRBV5-4 and TRBJ1-4; 12 bases are a match to TRBD1. The CDR3 has 18 amino acids. With 3 bases clipped from V and 3 bases from J, the junction kept 9 bases outside the gene matches. CDR1 and CDR2 (germline): SGHNT, YYREEE (reference sequence). CDR3 in amino acids: CASSSGTGGTLPNEKLFF. The CDR3 DNA reads TGTGCCAGCAGCTCCGGGACAGGGGGCACCCTACCTAATGAAAAACTGTTTTTT.

This rearrangement joins TRBV28 to TRBJ1-2; TRBD1 agrees at 7 bases. Trimming at V came to 4 bases and at J to 8 bases, leaving 7 bases not matched to a gene. Germline CDR1 and CDR2: MDHEN and SYDVKM. The CDR3 totals 13 residues. CDR3: CASSSTGSRGYTF. In nucleotides, the CDR3 is TGTGCCAGCAGTTCGACAGGGTCTAGGGGCTACACCTTC.

The chain is built from TRBV7-9 and TRBJ2-7; the match to TRBD1 covers 9 bases. The CDR3 covers 14 residues. V was clipped by 6 bases and J by 6 bases; unmatched bases: 9. Germline CDR1 SEHNR, CDR2 FQNEAQ (reference sequence). The DNA of the CDR3 is TGTGCCAGCAGTTCCGGGACAGGGACTGGCGAGCAGTACTTC. It specifies CASSSGTGTGEQYF.

The chain couples TRBV7-9 to TRBJ2-1, with 7 bases aligning to TRBD2. The V gene's germline CDR1 is SEHNR and CDR2 FQNEAQ (reference sequence). The V and J ends lost 5 bases and 15 bases, in that order; junction bases with no gene match: 13. The CDR3 sequence is 13 residues long. For the CDR3, the DNA is TGTGCCAGCAGCCAAAGCCCTAGCGGCGGGCGGTTCTTC. Its protein product is CASSQSPSGGRFF.

The chain combines TRBV6-4 with TRBJ2-1, with D possibly matching TRBD2 (6 bases). Per the germline V gene, CDR1 is MRHNA and CDR2 is SNTAGT. Deletions cut 6 bases from V and 0 bases from J, with 21 bases between. This CDR3 comprises 18 residues. The CDR3 bases are TGTGCCAGCAGCCGCAATCCCCGGGAGTTTAGCTCCTACAATGAGCAGTTCTTC. As protein: CASSRNPREFSSYNEQFF.

The CDR3 reads CATSEPRGSKNIQYF. Here the CDR3 DNA reads TGTGCCACCAGTGAGCCCAGGGGAAGCAAAAACATTCAGTACTTC. The chain is built from TRBV24-1 and TRBJ2-4; possibly TRBD1 for D (6 bases). CDR1 KGHDR and CDR2 SFDVKD come from the germline V gene. Deletions cut 4 bases from V and 3 bases from J, with 12 bases between. This CDR3 has 15 residues.

The chain employs TRBV27 and TRBJ2-1, with 9 bases identical to TRBD1. The V gene end was trimmed by 4 bases and the J gene end by 14 bases; junction bases not matched to a gene: 9. Germline lookup yields CDR1 MNHEY and CDR2 SMNVEV (reference sequence). CDR3 length: 13 amino acids. CDR3 nucleotides: TGTGCCAGCAGTTCGCAGACAGGGGGAACGAAGTTCTTC. Its translation is CASSSQTGGTKFF.

The gene calls are TRBV14 and TRBJ2-5; 9 bases agree with TRBD1. CDR3 length: 15 amino acids. Germline-derived CDR1 and CDR2 are SGHDN and FVKESK. Trimming took 1 base from V and 5 from J; bases not matched to a gene: 5. The chain's CDR3 is CASSQGTGGKETQYF. The CDR3 DNA reads TGTGCCAGCAGCCAAGGAACAGGGGGCAAGGAGACCCAGTACTTC.

The V gene is TRBV9, the J gene TRBJ1-1; weak D call: TRBD1 (5 bases). The CDR3 length is 11 residues. Germline V gene sequence: CDR1 SGDLS, CDR2 YYNGEE. Trimming took 3 bases from V and 10 from J, leaving 10 bases between them. CDR3 coding DNA: TGTGCCAGCAGCGCAGGGTGGGGAGCTTTCTTT. Its protein product is CASSAGWGAFF.

The V gene is TRBV30, the J gene TRBJ1-5; maybe TRBD1 (6 bases). V dropped 1 base and J dropped 7 bases, with 17 bases sitting between them. Germline CDR1 and CDR2: GTSNPN and SVGIG (reference sequence). This CDR3 region has 15 residues. CDR3 sequence reads: CAWSAATGLRQPQHF. CDR3 in DNA: TGTGCCTGGAGTGCCGCCACAGGGTTAAGGCAGCCCCAGCATTTT.

This clone has more than one count but fewer than ten. CDR3: CASSLRTGGLGAGNTIYF. The CDR3 nucleotides read TGCGCCAGCAGCTTAAGGACAGGAGGGCTTGGCGCTGGAAACACCATATATTTT. The gene calls are TRBV5-1 and TRBJ1-3; 7 bases match TRBD1. This CDR3 spans 18 amino acids. Germline V gene lookup returns CDR1 SGHRS and CDR2 YFSETQ. V lost 2 bases to trimming and J lost 2 bases; unmatched junction nucleotides: 13.

The rearrangement uses TRBV10-3 and TRBJ1-6, with 9 positions matching TRBD1. In germline, CDR1 is ENHRY, CDR2 SYGVKD. CDR3 length: 16 residues. The trim removed 0 bases at V and 7 bases at J, leaving 4 bases unmatched. This CDR3 is CAISESGGTGNSPLHF. CDR3 coding DNA: TGTGCCATCAGTGAGTCTGGAGGGACAGGGAATTCACCCCTCCACTTT.

The chain uses TRBV7-2 and TRBJ2-1, with unresolved D. Germline V lookup: CDR1 SGHTA, CDR2 FQGNSA. The CDR3 covers 14 residues. The V end was cut by 7 bases, the J end by 3 bases, with 13 bases between. This CDR3 reads CASKAAAGYNEQFF. Written as DNA, the CDR3 is TGTGCCAGCAAGGCGGCCGCCGGCTACAATGAGCAGTTCTTC.

V is TRBV5-1 and J is TRBJ2-5; maybe TRBD2 (6 bases). The CDR3 spans 12 residues. V was clipped by 8 bases and J by 5 bases, with 13 bases between them. The germline V gene has CDR1 SGHRS and CDR2 YFSETQ. Here the CDR3 reads CASAEGVETQYF. CDR3 coding DNA: TGCGCCAGTGCGGAGGGTGTGGAGACCCAGTACTTC.

This clone occurred once. The chain has TRBV21-1 and TRBJ2-7; the table's TRBD2 call for D was not verified on the DNA. TRBV21-1 is deemed a pseudogene. This CDR3 spans 16 amino acids. CDR3 residues: CASSTKKGLKPYEQYV. The CDR3 region has the DNA TGTGCCAGCAGCACCAAAAAAGGACTGAAACCCTACGAGCAGTACGTC.

The V and J genes are TRBV7-8 and TRBJ1-2, with D maybe TRBD1 (6 bases). Germline values: CDR1 SGHVS, CDR2 FQNEAQ. The CDR3 runs 14 residues. V was trimmed by 5 bases and J by 2 bases, leaving 12 bases between them. CDR3: CASSQHRANYGYTF. The CDR3 DNA follows: TGTGCCAGCAGCCAACACAGGGCCAACTATGGCTACACCTTC.

V and J are TRBV28 and TRBJ1-2; D is unresolved. CDR1 is MDHEN and CDR2 is SYDVKM in the germline V gene. The CDR3 spans 12 residues. Trimming took 5 bases from V and 8 from J, leaving 12 bases between them. The CDR3 DNA reads TGTGCCAGCAGTGCCCGAATGCGGGGCTACACCTTC. Its translation is CASSARMRGYTF.